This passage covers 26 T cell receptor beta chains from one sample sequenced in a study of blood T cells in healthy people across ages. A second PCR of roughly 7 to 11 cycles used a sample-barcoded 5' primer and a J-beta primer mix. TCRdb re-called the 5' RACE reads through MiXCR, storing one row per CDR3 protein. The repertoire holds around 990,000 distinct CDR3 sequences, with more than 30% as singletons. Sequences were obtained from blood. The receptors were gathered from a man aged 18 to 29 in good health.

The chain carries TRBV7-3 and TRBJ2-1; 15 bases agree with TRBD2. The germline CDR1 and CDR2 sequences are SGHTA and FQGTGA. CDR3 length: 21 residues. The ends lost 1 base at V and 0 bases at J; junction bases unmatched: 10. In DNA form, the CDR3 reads TGTGCCAGCAGCTTAAATAATCGCGGGACTAGCGGGGGGAGCTCCTACAATGAGCAGTTCTTC. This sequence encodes CASSLNNRGTSGGSSYNEQFF. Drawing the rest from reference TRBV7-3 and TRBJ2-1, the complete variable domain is GAGVSQTPSNKVTEKGKYVELRCDPISGHTALYWYRQSLGQGPEFLIYFQGTGAADDSGLPNDRFFAVRPEGSVSTLKIQRTERGDSAVYLCASSLNNRGTSGGSSYNEQFFGPGTRLTVL.

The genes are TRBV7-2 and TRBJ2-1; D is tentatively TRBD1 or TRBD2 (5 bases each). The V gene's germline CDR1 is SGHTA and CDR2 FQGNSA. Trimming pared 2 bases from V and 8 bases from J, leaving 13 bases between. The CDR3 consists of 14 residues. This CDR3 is CASSLIPVGDEQFF. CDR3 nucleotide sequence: TGTGCCAGCAGCTTAATCCCCGTGGGGGATGAGCAGTTCTTC.

CDR3 DNA sequence: TGCGCCAGCAGCCAAGGGACAGAAAGCTACGAGCAGTACTTC. Residues: CASSQGTESYEQYF. The chain uses TRBV4-1 and TRBJ2-7; TRBD1 might be the D (6 bases). Trimming stripped 1 base from V and 3 bases from J, with 10 bases between. Germline CDR1 reads MGHRA; CDR2 reads YSYEKL. This CDR3 contains 14 residues.

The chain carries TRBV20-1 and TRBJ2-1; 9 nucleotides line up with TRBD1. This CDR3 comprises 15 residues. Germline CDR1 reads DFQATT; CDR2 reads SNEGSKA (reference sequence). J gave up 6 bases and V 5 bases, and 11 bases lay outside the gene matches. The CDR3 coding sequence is TGCAGTGCTCGAAGGACCGGGACAGGGCGCAATGAGCAGTTCTTC. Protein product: CSARRTGTGRNEQFF.

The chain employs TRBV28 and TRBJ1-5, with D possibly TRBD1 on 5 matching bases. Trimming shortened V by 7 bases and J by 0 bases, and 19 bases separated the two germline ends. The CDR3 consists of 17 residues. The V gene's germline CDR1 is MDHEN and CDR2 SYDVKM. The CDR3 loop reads CASNSAAGQHSNQPQHF. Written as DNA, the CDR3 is TGTGCCAGCAATTCCGCGGCGGGGCAACATAGCAATCAGCCCCAGCATTTT.

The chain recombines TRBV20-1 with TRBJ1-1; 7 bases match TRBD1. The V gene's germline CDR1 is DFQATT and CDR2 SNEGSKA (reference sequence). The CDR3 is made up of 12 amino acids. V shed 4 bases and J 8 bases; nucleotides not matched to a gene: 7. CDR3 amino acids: CSANRGTEEAFF. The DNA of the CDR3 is TGCAGTGCTAATCGGGGGACAGAAGAAGCTTTCTTT.

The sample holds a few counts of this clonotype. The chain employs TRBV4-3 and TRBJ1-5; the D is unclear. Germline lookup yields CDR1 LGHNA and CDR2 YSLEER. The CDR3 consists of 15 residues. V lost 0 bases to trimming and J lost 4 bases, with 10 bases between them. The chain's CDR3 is CASSQDRLTNQPQHF. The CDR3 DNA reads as TGCGCCAGCAGCCAAGACCGACTGACTAATCAGCCCCAGCATTTT.

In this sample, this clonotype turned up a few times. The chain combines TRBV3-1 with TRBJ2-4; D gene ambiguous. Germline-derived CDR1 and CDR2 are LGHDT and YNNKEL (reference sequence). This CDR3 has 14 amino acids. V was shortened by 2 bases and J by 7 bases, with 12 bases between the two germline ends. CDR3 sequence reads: CASSQHGLENIQYF. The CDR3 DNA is TGTGCCAGCAGCCAACACGGATTGGAGAACATTCAGTACTTC.

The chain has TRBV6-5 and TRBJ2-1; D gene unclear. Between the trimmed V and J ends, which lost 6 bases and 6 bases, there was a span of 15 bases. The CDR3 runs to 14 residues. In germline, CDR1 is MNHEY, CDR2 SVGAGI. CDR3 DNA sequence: TGTGCCAGCAGGGCTCGGGCCGGAGCCAATGAGCAGTTCTTC. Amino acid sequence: CASRARAGANEQFF.

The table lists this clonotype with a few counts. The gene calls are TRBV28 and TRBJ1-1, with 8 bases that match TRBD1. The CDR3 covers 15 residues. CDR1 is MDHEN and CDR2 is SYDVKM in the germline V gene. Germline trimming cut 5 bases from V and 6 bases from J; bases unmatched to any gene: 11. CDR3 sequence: CASSIQGARSSEAFF. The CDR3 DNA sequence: TGTGCCAGCAGTATCCAGGGGGCACGCTCGTCTGAAGCTTTCTTT.

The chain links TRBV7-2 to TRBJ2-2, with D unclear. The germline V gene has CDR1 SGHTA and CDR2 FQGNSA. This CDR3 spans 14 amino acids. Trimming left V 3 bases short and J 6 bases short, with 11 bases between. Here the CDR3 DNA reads TGTGCCAGCAGCTTCCTCAAAAGCCCCGGGGAGCTGTTTTTT. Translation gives CASSFLKSPGELFF.

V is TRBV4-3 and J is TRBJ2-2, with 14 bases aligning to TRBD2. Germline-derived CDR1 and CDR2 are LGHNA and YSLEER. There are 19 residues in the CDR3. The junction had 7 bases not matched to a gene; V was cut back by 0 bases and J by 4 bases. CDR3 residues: CASSQDQGLAGDLTGELFF. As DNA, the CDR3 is TGCGCCAGCAGCCAAGATCAGGGACTAGCGGGGGACCTCACCGGGGAGCTGTTTTTT.

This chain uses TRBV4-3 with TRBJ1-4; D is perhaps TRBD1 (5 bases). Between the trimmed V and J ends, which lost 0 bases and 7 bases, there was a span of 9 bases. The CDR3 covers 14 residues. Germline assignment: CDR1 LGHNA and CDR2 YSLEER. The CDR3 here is CASSQDRRGEKLFF. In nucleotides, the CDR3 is TGCGCCAGCAGCCAAGATCGGAGGGGTGAAAAACTGTTTTTT.

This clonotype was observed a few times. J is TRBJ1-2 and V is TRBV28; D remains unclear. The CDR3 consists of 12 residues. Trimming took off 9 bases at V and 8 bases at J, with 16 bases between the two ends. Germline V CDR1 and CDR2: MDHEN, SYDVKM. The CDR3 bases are TGTGCCAGTCGGAGTTTCGCGGAAGGCTACACCTTC. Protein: CASRSFAEGYTF.

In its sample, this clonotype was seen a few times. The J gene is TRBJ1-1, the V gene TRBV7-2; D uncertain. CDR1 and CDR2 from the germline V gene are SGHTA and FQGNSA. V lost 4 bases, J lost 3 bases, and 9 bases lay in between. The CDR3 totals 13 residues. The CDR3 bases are TGTGCCAGCAGCTCCCGTTTTGACACTGAAGCTTTCTTT. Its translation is CASSSRFDTEAFF.

CDR3 region: CASSQGSGMSSPLHF. In nucleotides, the CDR3 is TGTGCCAGCAGCCAAGGAAGCGGTATGAGTTCACCCCTCCACTTT. The gene calls are TRBV14 and TRBJ1-6; D is undetermined. Germline loops: CDR1 SGHDN, CDR2 FVKESK. V was pared by 1 base and J by 9 bases, with 13 bases between. The CDR3 covers 15 residues.

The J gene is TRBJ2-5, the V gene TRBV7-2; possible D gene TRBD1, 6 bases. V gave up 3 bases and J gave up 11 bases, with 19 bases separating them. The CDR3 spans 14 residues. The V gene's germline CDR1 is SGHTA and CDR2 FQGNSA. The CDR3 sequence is CASSFTQTARGQYF. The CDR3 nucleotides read TGTGCCAGCAGCTTTACCCAGACGGCCAGGGGACAGTACTTC.

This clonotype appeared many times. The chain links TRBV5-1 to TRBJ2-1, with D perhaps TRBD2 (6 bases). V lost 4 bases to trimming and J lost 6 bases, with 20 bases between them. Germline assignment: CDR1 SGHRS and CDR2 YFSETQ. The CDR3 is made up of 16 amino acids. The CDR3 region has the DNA TGCGCCAGCAGCCTCGAAAACCAGGGACTCTCCAATGAGCAGTTCTTC. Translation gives CASSLENQGLSNEQFF.

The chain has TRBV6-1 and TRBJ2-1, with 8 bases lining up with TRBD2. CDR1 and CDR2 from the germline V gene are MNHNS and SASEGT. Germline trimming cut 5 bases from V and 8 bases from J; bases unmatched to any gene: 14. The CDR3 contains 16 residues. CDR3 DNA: TGTGCCAGCAGTAAATACAGAGGGACCGGGGGGGATGAGCAGTTCTTC. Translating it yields CASSKYRGTGGDEQFF.

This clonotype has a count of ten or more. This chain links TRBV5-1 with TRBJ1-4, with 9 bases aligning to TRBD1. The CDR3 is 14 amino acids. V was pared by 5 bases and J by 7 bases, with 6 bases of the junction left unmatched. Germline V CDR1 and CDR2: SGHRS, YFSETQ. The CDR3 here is CASRPGTGTEKLFF. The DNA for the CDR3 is TGCGCCAGCAGACCCGGGACAGGGACTGAAAAACTGTTTTTT.

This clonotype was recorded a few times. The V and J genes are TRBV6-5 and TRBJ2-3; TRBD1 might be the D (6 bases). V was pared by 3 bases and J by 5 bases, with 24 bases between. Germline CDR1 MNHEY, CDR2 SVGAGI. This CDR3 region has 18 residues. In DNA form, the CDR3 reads TGTGCCAGCAGTTATTTCATCACCGACAGGAGGCATAGAGATACGCAGTATTTT. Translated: CASSYFITDRRHRDTQYF.

This chain's CDR3 is CASSLSSPHTGELFF. In nucleotides, the CDR3 is TGCGCCAGCAGCTTGTCCAGTCCCCACACCGGGGAGCTGTTTTTT. The gene calls are TRBV5-1 and TRBJ2-2, with no clear D. Germline V gene lookup returns CDR1 SGHRS and CDR2 YFSETQ. V was trimmed by 1 base and J by 3 bases, leaving 10 bases between them. The CDR3 extends over 15 amino acids.

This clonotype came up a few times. The CDR3 spells CASSQQRRDSGYGYTF. The CDR3 DNA follows: TGTGCCAGCAGCCAGCAACGTCGAGACTCAGGCTATGGCTACACCTTC. This chain joins TRBV3-1 and TRBJ1-2; D not resolved. Trimming took off 3 bases at V and 4 bases at J, with 18 bases between the two ends. Germline CDR1 is LGHDT and CDR2 is YNNKEL (reference sequence). The CDR3 is made up of 16 amino acids. Looking up the rest from reference TRBV3-1 and TRBJ1-2 gives the full variable domain: DTAVSQTPKYLVTQMGNDKSIKCEQNLGHDTMYWYKQDSKKFLKIMFSYNNKELIINETVPNRFSPKSPDKAHLNLHINSLELGDSAVYFCASSQQRRDSGYGYTFGSGTRLTVV.

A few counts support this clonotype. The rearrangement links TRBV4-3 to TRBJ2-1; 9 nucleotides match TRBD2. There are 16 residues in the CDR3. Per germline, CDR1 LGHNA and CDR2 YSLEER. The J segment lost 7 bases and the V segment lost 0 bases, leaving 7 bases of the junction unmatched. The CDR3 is CASSQDGGGARNEQFF. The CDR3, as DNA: TGCGCCAGCAGCCAAGATGGCGGGGGGGCGAGGAATGAGCAGTTCTTC.

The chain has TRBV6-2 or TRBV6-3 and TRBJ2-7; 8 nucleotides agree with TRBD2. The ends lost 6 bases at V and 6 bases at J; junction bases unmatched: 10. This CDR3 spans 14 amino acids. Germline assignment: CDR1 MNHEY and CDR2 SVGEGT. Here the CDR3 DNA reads TGTGCCAGCAGACGGCCGGGACTAGTGGGCGAGCAGTACTTC. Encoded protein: CASRRPGLVGEQYF.

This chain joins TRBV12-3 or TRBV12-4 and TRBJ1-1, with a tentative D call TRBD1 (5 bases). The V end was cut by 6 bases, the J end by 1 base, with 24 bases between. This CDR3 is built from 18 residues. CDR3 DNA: TGTGCCAGCAGATCTGATCAGGGTCTTCGTCTTAGGAACACTGAAGCTTTCTTT. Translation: CASRSDQGLRLRNTEAFF.